Sequencing of this T cell receptor (beta chain) was carried out in a study of blood T cell repertoires in COVID-19. Turning to the study itself: Sites across the United States, Italy and Spain contributed samples from acute and convalescent COVID-19. PBMCs, B-cell-depleted T cells, or T cells provided the cDNA or gDNA that made up the material.

Assignment of participants to cohorts was predicated upon participant-reported clinical history. There are 15 residues in the CDR3. CDR1 MNHNY and CDR2 SVGAGI come from the germline V gene (reference sequence). V shed 6 bases, J shed 5 bases, and the junction held 4 bases outside the gene matches. In the study's own analysis: Counts of nucleated cells, estimated from reference gene primer amplification, were obtained. Clones were sequenced by immunoSEQ multiplex PCR, and TCRdb holds only the in-frame ones, with some missing. The V and J calls and clone size come from that table; D and trimming were worked out from the DNA. The data hold fewer than 350,000 clones, with under 95% observed a single time.

The sample consisted of PBMCs or T cells enriched from blood (not recorded which). The sequence was obtained from a woman between 35 and 50 years old with acute COVID-19. The chain uses TRBV6-6 and TRBJ2-1; 13 positions match TRBD2. CDR3 in amino acids: CASSPGLAGHNEQFF. Here the CDR3 DNA reads TGTGCCAGCAGCCCGGGACTAGCGGGACACAATGAGCAGTTCTTC.